The 16 T cell receptor beta chains presented below share a single source sample, sequenced in a study of shared clonotypes between healthy human individuals. Assay used: immunoSEQ multiplex PCR; TCRdb lists only in-frame clones, some missing. The repertoire includes 600,000 to 700,000 clones, about three quarters of them detected once, and around 1.8% sits in the top ten. Input material: memory CD4+ T cells sorted from blood. The subset: CD45RA-negative fraction. These receptor sequences come from a woman between 25 and 40 years old in good health.

V gene TRBV14 combines with J gene TRBJ1-2; 11 bases are a match to TRBD1. CDR3 length: 17 amino acids. Germline V gene data show CDR1 as SGHDN and CDR2 as FVKESK. The ends lost 2 bases at V and 5 bases at J; junction bases unmatched: 10. CDR3 protein: CASSQPGQGAGDYGYTF. The CDR3 DNA follows: TGTGCCAGCAGCCAACCCGGACAGGGGGCCGGGGATTATGGCTACACCTTC.

The rearrangement joins TRBV6-6 to TRBJ1-1; possibly TRBD1 for D (6 bases). V lost 7 bases to trimming and J lost 4 bases, with 13 bases between them. This CDR3 comprises 13 residues. Germline loops: CDR1 MNHNY, CDR2 SVGAGI (reference sequence). CDR3 DNA: TGTGCCAGCAAGGAGGGGGTAAGCACTGAAGCTTTCTTT. It specifies CASKEGVSTEAFF.

This chain links TRBV11-2 with TRBJ1-1, with 8 bases lining up with TRBD1. Germline trimming cut 4 bases from V and 3 bases from J; bases unmatched to any gene: 4. This CDR3 region has 14 residues. Germline-derived CDR1 and CDR2 are SGHAT and FQNNGV. The CDR3 region is CASSSLQGDTEAFF. For the CDR3, the DNA is TGTGCCAGCAGCTCGTTACAGGGGGACACTGAAGCTTTCTTT.

There are a few counts of this clone. The chain carries TRBV11-2 and TRBJ2-5; TRBD1 is a possible D gene (5 bases). The CDR3 spans 13 residues. The germline V gene has CDR1 SGHAT and CDR2 FQNNGV. V was pared by 4 bases and J by 7 bases, with 13 bases between. The CDR3 nucleotides are TGTGCCAGCAGCTCAAGGGGTCAGGGGACCCAGTACTTC. As protein: CASSSRGQGTQYF.

Here the CDR3 reads CASWPGFSTDTQYF. CDR3 coding DNA: TGTGCCAGCTGGCCGGGGTTTAGCACAGATACGCAGTATTTT. The rearrangement uses TRBV6-1 and TRBJ2-3; perhaps TRBD2 as D (5 bases). The CDR3 runs to 14 residues. Looked up from germline, CDR1 is MNHNS and CDR2 is SASEGT. With 8 bases removed from V and 0 bases from J, the gap between germline ends came to 12 bases.

The genes are TRBV19 and TRBJ2-1; weak D call: TRBD2 (6 bases). The length of the CDR3 is 15 residues. Trimming took off 0 bases at V and 3 bases at J, with 9 bases between the two ends. In germline, CDR1 is LNHDA, CDR2 SQIVND (reference sequence). The CDR3, as DNA: TGTGCCAGTAGTATAGATGGAGGGAACTACAATGAGCAGTTCTTC. Its protein product is CASSIDGGNYNEQFF.

This chain links TRBV6-1 with TRBJ2-5; no firm D call. Germline CDR1 and CDR2: MNHNS and SASEGT. V shed 4 bases and J shed 1 base, with 7 bases lying between them. The CDR3 is made up of 13 amino acids. CDR3 region: CASSVGGQETQYF. As DNA, the CDR3 is TGTGCCAGCAGTGTAGGTGGCCAAGAGACCCAGTACTTC.

The chain couples TRBV10-3 to TRBJ2-6; TRBD1 agrees at 9 bases. V shed 9 bases, J shed 0 bases, and the junction held 6 bases outside the gene matches. The CDR3 consists of 16 residues. From germline, CDR1 is ENHRY and CDR2 SYGVKD. As DNA, the CDR3 is TGTGCCATTAGGACAGGGGCCAGCTCTGGGGCCAACGTCCTGACTTTC. It yields the protein CAIRTGASSGANVLTF.

The rearrangement links TRBV28 to TRBJ2-1; D ambiguous. The CDR3 totals 12 residues. Looked up from germline, CDR1 is MDHEN and CDR2 is SYDVKM. CDR3 residues: CAHARPYNEQFF. The CDR3 DNA sequence: TGTGCTCACGCGAGACCCTACAATGAGCAGTTCTTC.

The genes are TRBV6-1 and TRBJ1-5; D might be TRBD1 (5 bases). Germline-derived CDR1 and CDR2 are MNHNS and SASEGT. The V gene lost 7 bases and the J gene lost 4 bases, with 17 bases spanning the gap. CDR3 length equals 15 residues. The CDR3 here is CASTRNRDSNQPQHF. The CDR3 DNA reads TGTGCCAGCACCAGAAACCGGGACTCTAATCAGCCCCAGCATTTT.

The V call is TRBV5-1, the J call TRBJ2-2; a weak D match, TRBD1 (6 bases). The CDR3 consists of 16 residues. Trimming shortened V by 0 bases and J by 1 base, and 10 bases separated the two germline ends. Germline values: CDR1 SGHRS, CDR2 YFSETQ. CDR3 nucleotide sequence: TGCGCCAGCAGCTTGGATGTGGGACAGAACACCGGGGAGCTGTTTTTT. Translated: CASSLDVGQNTGELFF.

This clone occurred a few times. J is TRBJ2-1 and V is TRBV5-5; tentative D call: TRBD2 (5 bases). V was trimmed by 1 base and J by 11 bases, leaving 7 bases between them. CDR1 is SGHKS and CDR2 is YYEKEE in the germline V gene (reference sequence). The CDR3 contains 11 residues. The CDR3 protein is CASSLQRKQFF. CDR3 DNA sequence: TGTGCCAGCAGCTTGCAGCGGAAGCAGTTCTTC.

To note about this clone: Other DNA sequences within the sample encode an identical CDR3. The V gene is TRBV11-2, the J gene TRBJ1-3; no firm D call. Germline V gene sequence: CDR1 SGHAT, CDR2 FQNNGV. V gave up 5 bases and J gave up 4 bases, with 9 bases separating them. The CDR3 totals 13 residues. The CDR3 bases are TGTGCCAGCAGCCTTGCCCCCGGAAACACCATATATTTT. Its protein product is CASSLAPGNTIYF. Combining the CDR3 with reference TRBV11-2 and TRBJ1-3 gives the whole variable domain EAGVAQSPRYKIIEKRQSVAFWCNPISGHATLYWYQQILGQGPKLLIQFQNNGVVDDSQLPKDRFSAERLKGVDSTLKIQPAKLEDSAVYLCASSLAPGNTIYFGEGSWLTVV.

The chain recombines TRBV2 with TRBJ2-3, with a weak D call TRBD2 (7 bases). CDR1 is SNHLY, CDR2 FYNNEI, per germline. Trimming removed 8 bases at V and 2 bases at J, with 14 bases between. The length of the CDR3 is 14 residues. Here the CDR3 DNA reads TGTGCCAGCTGGGGGGGCGGGAACACAGATACGCAGTATTTT. Amino acid sequence: CASWGGGNTDTQYF.

The chain joins TRBV7-9 to TRBJ1-4, with TRBD1 matching 10 bases. J lost 9 bases, V lost 6 bases, and 7 bases had no gene match. CDR3 length equals 14 residues. From germline, CDR1 is SEHNR and CDR2 FQNEAQ (reference sequence). The CDR3 DNA is TGTGCCAGCAGTAAGGGACAGGGGACCCAAAAACTGTTTTTT. This translates into CASSKGQGTQKLFF.

This chain uses TRBV10-3 with TRBJ2-1; 8 bases are shared with TRBD2. V was pared by 3 bases and J by 5 bases, with 6 bases of the junction left unmatched. The CDR3 loop spans 15 amino acids. The V gene's germline CDR1 is ENHRY and CDR2 SYGVKD. The CDR3 loop reads CAISDSGGPNNEQFF. In DNA form, the CDR3 reads TGTGCCATCAGTGACTCGGGAGGGCCAAACAATGAGCAGTTCTTC.